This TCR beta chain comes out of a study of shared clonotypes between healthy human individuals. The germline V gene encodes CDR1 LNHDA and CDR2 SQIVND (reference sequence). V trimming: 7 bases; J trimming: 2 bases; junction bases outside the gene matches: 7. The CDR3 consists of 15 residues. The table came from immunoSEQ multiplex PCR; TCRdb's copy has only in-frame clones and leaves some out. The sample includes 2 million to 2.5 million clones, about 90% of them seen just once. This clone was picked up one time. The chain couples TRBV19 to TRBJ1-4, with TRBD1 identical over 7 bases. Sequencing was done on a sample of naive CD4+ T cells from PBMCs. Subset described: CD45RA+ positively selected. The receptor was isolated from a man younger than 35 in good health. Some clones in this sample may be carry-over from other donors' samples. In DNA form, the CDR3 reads TGTGCCAGTACGACAGGGAGCTCGACTAATGAAAAACTGTTTTTT. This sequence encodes CASTTGSSTNEKLFF.